The sequence of this TCR beta chain was determined in a study of shared clonotypes between healthy human individuals. J gave up 6 bases and V 3 bases, and 8 bases lay outside the gene matches. CDR1 is LNHDA, CDR2 SQIVND, per germline (reference sequence). The CDR3 is made up of 15 amino acids. Every one of the donors was a Caucasian adult that lived in Nashville, Tennessee. Splitting the CD4+ cells yielded a CD45RA+ naive subset and a CD45RA-negative memory subset. Generated by immunoSEQ multiplex PCR, the TCRdb table keeps only in-frame clones and is missing some. Of almost 750,000 clones listed, 72% are singletons.

This chain joins TRBV19 and TRBJ1-5; 7 positions match TRBD1. The sequencing sample was made of memory CD4+ T cells sorted from blood. Subset here: CD45RA-negative fraction. This clonotype was obtained from a woman aged 25 to 45 in good health. CDR3 in DNA: TGTGCCAGTAGTATCGTACGGTCAGGGGGTCAGCCCCAGCATTTT. Translation: CASSIVRSGGQPQHF.